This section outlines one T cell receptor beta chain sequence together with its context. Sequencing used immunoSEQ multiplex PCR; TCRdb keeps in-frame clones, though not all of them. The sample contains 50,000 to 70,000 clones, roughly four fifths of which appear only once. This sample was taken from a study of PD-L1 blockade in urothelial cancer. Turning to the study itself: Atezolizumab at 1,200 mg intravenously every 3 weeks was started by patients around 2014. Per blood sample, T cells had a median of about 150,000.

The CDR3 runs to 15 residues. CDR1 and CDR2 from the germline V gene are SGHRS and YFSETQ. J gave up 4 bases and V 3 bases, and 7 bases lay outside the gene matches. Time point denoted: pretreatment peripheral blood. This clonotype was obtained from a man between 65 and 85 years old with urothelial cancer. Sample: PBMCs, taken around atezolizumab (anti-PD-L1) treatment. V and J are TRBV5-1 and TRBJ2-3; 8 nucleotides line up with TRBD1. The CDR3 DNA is TGCGCCAGCAGCTCCCTGGGGACAGGTGCAGATACGCAGTATTTT. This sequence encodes CASSSLGTGADTQYF.